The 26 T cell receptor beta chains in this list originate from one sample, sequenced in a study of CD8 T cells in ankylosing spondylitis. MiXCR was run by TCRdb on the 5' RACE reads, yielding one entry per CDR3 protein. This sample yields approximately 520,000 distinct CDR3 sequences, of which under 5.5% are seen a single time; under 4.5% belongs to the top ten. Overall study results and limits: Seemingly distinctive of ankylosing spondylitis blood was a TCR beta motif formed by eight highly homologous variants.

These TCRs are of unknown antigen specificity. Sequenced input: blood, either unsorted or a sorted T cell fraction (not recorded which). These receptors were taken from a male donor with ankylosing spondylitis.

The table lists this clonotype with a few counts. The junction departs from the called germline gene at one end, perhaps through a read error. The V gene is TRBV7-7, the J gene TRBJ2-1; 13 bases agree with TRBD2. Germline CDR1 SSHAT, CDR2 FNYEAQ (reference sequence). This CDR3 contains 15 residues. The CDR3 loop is CASSLGLAGEFEQFF. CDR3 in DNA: TGTGCTAGCAGCCTCGGACTAGCGGGGGAGTTTGAGCAGTTCTTC.

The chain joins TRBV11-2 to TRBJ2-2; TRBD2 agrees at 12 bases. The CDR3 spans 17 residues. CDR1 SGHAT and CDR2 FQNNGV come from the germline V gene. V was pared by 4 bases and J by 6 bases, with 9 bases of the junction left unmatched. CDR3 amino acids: CASSSLRTSGTPGELFF. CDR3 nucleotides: TGTGCCAGCAGCTCGCTACGGACTAGCGGGACCCCCGGGGAGCTGTTTTTT. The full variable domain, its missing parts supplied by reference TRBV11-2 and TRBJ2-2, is EAGVAQSPRYKIIEKRQSVAFWCNPISGHATLYWYQQILGQGPKLLIQFQNNGVVDDSQLPKDRFSAERLKGVDSTLKIQPAKLEDSAVYLCASSSLRTSGTPGELFFGEGSRLTVL.

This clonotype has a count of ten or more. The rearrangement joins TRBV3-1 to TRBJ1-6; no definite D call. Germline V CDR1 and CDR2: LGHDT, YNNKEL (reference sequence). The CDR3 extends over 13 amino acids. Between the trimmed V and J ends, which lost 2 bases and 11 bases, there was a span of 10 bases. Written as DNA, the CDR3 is TGTGCCAGCAGCCAATCTGCGGGAGCACCCCTCCACTTT. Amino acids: CASSQSAGAPLHF.

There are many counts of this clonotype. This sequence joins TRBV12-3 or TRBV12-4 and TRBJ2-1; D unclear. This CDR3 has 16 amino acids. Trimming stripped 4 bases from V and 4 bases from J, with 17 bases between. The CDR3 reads CASSSRPTSVYNEQFF. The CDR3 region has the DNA TGTGCCAGCAGTTCAAGACCCACCTCGGTATACAATGAGCAGTTCTTC.

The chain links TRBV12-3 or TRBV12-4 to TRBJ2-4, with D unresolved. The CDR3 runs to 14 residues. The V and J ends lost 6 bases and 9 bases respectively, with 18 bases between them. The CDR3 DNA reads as TGTGCCAGCAGCCAGACCAGGCAGGAAATCATTCAGTACTTC. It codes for CASSQTRQEIIQYF.

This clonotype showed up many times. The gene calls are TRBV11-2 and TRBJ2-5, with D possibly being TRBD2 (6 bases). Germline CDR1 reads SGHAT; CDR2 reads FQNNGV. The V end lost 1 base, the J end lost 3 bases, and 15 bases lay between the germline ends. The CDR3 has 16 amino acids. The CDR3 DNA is TGTGCCAGCAGCTTAGGGAGGGAGAGGTGGAAAGAGACCCAGTACTTC. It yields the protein CASSLGRERWKETQYF.

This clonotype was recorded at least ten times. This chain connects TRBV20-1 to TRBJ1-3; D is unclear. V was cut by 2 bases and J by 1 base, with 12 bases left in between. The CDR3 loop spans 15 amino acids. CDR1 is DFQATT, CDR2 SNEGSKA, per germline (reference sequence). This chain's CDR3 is CSARPILGSGNTIYF. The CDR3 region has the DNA TGCAGTGCTAGACCTATTCTGGGGTCTGGAAACACCATATATTTT.

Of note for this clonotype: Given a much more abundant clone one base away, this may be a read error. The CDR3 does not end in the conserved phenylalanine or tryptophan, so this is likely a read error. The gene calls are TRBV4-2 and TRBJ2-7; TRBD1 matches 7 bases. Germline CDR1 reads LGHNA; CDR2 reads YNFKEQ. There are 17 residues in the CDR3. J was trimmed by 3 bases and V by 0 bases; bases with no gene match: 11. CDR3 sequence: CASSQDPKTGLNYEQYY. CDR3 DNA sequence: TGTGCCAGCAGCCAAGACCCGAAGACAGGGTTAAACTACGAGCAGTACTAC.

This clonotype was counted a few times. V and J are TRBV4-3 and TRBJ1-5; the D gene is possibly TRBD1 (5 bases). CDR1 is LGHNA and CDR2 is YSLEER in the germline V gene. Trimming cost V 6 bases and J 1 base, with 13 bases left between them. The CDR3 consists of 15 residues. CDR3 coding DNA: TGCGCCAGCAGTAAGGGGTTTGGGAGCAATCAGCCCCAGCATTTT. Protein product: CASSKGFGSNQPQHF.

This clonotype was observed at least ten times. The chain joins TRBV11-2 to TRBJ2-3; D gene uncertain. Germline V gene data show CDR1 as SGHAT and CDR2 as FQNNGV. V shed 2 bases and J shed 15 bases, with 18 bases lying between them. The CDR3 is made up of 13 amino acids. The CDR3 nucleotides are TGTGCCAGCAGCTTACCCAACTCCCCTACCGGTTATTTT. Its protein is CASSLPNSPTGYF.

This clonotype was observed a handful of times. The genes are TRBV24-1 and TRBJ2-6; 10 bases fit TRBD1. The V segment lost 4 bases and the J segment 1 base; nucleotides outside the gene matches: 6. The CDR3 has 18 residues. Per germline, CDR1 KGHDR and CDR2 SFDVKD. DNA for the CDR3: TGTGCCACCAGTGACCCGACAGGGGGCAAATCTGGGGCCAACGTCCTGACTTTC. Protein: CATSDPTGGKSGANVLTF.

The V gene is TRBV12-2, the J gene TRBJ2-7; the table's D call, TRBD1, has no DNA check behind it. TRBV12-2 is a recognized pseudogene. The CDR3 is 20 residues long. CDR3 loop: CASRQRISTGPDRGFYEQYF. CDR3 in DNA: TGTGCAAGTCGCCAGCGTATTTCCACGGGACCCGACAGGGGGTTTTACGAGCAGTACTTC.

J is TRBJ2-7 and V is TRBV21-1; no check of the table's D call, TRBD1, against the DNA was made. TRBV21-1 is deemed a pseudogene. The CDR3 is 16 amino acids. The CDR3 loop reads CASSTPSGTEVYEQYF. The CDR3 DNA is TGTGCCAGCAGCACCCCCTCCGGGACAGAAGTCTACGAGCAGTACTTC.

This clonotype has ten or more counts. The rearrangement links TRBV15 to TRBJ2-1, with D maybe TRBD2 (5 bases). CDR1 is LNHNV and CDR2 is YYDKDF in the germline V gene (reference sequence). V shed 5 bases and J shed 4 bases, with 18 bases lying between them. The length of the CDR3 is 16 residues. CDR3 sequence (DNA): TGTGCCACCAGCGCAGGAGGTGGGCTGGGTTACAATGAGCAGTTCTTC. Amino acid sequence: CATSAGGGLGYNEQFF.

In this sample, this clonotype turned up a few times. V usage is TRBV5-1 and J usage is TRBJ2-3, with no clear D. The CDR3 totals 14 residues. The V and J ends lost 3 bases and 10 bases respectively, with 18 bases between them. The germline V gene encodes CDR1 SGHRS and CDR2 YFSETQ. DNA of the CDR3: TGCGCCAGCAGCTCCTACCGACAAGACATGGCGCAGTATTTT. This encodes CASSSYRQDMAQYF. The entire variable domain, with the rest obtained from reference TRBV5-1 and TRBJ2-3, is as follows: KAGVTQTPRYLIKTRGQQVTLSCSPISGHRSVSWYQQTPGQGLQFLFEYFSETQRNKGNFPGRFSGRQFSNSRSEMNVSTLELGDSALYLCASSSYRQDMAQYFGPGTRLTVL.

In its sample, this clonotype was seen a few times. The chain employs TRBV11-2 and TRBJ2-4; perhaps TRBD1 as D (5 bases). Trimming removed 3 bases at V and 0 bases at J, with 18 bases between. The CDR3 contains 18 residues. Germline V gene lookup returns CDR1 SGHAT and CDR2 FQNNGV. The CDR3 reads CASSLISGIGRAKNIQYF. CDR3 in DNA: TGTGCCAGCAGCTTGATATCAGGGATAGGCCGAGCCAAAAACATTCAGTACTTC.

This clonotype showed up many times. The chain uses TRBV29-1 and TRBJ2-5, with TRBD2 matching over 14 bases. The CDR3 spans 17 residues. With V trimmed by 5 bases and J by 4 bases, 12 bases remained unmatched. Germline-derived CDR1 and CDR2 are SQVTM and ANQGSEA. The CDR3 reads CSVQRGLAGELGETQYF. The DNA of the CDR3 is TGCAGCGTTCAGCGGGGACTAGCGGGAGAGCTCGGAGAGACCCAGTACTTC.

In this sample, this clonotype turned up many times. The CDR3 sequence: CASSYGGDPLKYGYTF. CDR3 coding DNA: TGTGCCAGCAGTTACGGAGGGGACCCTTTAAAATATGGCTACACCTTC. The V gene is TRBV6-5, the J gene TRBJ1-2, with a weak D call TRBD1 (5 bases). Germline V gene lookup returns CDR1 MNHEY and CDR2 SVGAGI. The CDR3 sequence is 16 residues long. V lost 2 bases and J lost 5, with 18 bases in between.

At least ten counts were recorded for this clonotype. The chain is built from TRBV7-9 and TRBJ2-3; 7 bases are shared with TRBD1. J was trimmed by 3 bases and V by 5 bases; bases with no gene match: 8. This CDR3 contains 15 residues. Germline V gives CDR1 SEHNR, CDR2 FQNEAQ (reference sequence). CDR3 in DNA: TGTGCCAGCAGCCGACAGGGCTTGGTTACAGATACGCAGTATTTT. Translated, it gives CASSRQGLVTDTQYF.

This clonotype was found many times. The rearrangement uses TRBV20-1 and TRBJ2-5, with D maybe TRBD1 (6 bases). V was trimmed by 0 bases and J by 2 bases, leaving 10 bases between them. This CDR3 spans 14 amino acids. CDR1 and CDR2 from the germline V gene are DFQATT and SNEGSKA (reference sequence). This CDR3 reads CSARDGGRQETQYF. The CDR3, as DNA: TGCAGTGCTAGAGATGGGGGCCGACAAGAGACCCAGTACTTC.

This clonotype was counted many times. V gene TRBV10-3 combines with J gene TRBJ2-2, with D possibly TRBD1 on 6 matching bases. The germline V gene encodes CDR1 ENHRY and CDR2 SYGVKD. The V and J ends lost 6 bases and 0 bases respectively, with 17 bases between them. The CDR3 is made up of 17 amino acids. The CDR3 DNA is TGTGCCATCAGACCTACCGGGACACACGCGAACACCGGGGAGCTGTTTTTT. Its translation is CAIRPTGTHANTGELFF.

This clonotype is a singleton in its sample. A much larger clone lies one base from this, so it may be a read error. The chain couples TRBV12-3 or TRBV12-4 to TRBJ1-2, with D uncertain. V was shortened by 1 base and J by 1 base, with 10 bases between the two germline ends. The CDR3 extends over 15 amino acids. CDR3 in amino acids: CASSLVAGLNYGYTF. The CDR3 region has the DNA TGTGCCAGCAGTTTAGTTGCAGGCCTTAACTATGGCTACACCTTC.

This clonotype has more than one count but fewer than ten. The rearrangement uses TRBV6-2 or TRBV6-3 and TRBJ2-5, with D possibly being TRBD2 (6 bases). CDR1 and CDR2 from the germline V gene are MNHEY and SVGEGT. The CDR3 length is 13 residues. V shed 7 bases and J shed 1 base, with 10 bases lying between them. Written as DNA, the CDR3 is TGTGCCAGCACCCTTAGCGGCCAAGAGACCCAGTACTTC. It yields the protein CASTLSGQETQYF.

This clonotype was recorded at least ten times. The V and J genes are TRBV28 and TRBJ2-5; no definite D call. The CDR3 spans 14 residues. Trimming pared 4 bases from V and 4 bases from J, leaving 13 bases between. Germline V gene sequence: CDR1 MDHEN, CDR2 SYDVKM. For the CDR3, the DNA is TGTGCCAGCAGTTGGGCCCAAGCAGGAGAGACCCAGTACTTC. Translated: CASSWAQAGETQYF. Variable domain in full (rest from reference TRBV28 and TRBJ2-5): DVKVTQSSRYLVKRTGEKVFLECVQDMDHENMFWYRQDPGLGLRLIYFSYDVKMKEKGDIPEGYSVSREKKERFSLILESASTNQTSMYLCASSWAQAGETQYFGPGTRLLVL.

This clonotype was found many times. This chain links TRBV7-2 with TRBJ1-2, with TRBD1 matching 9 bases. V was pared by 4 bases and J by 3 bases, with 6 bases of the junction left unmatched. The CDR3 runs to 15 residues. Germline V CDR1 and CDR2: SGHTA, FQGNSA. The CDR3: CASSSGTGLYYGYTF. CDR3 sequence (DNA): TGTGCCAGCAGCTCCGGGACAGGGCTCTACTATGGCTACACCTTC.

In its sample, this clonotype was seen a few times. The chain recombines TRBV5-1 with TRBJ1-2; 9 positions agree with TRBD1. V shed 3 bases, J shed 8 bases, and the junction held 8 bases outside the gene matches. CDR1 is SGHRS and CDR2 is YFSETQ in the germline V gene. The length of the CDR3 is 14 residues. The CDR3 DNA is TGCGCCAGCAGCTCAATACAGGGGGCTCAGGGCTACACCTTC. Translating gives CASSSIQGAQGYTF.